These 12 T cell receptor beta chains were sequenced from one sample in a study of blood T cell repertoires in COVID-19. The assay was immunoSEQ multiplex PCR, and TCRdb's table has in-frame clones only and misses some. The sample includes approximately 220,000 clones, 65% to 90% of them seen just once. The sample was peripheral blood. The receptors come from a woman aged 70-85 years with acute or convalescent COVID-19.

This chain connects TRBV6-1 to TRBJ1-5; no reliable D call. Between the trimmed V and J ends, which lost 1 base and 6 bases, there was a span of 10 bases. Germline lookup yields CDR1 MNHNS and CDR2 SASEGT. This CDR3 contains 14 residues. CDR3 sequence reads: CASSEEFAGQPQHF. DNA for the CDR3: TGTGCCAGCAGTGAAGAATTCGCGGGTCAGCCCCAGCATTTT.

This clone appeared a few times. V usage is TRBV24-1 and J usage is TRBJ2-3, with TRBD1 as a possible D gene (6 bases). V was clipped by 9 bases and J by 3 bases, with 9 bases between them. This CDR3 spans 12 amino acids. Looked up from germline, CDR1 is KGHDR and CDR2 is SFDVKD. Written as DNA, the CDR3 is TGTGCCACCTCAGGGGTTACAGATACGCAGTATTTT. Translation: CATSGVTDTQYF.

The rearrangement uses TRBV5-1 and TRBJ2-1, with D uncertain. Germline V CDR1 and CDR2: SGHRS, YFSETQ. Trimming took 0 bases from V and 8 from J, leaving 15 bases between them. The CDR3 is 15 amino acids. The CDR3 here is CASSLEATRGDEQFF. The CDR3 DNA follows: TGCGCCAGCAGCTTGGAGGCTACCAGAGGCGATGAGCAGTTCTTC.

The chain has TRBV19 and TRBJ1-2; 8 bases align to TRBD1. CDR1 is LNHDA and CDR2 is SQIVND in the germline V gene (reference sequence). The junction had 20 bases not matched to a gene; V was cut back by 4 bases and J by 4 bases. The CDR3 is 19 amino acids. The CDR3 loop reads CASSTSLDRVYSDSYGYTF. CDR3 in DNA: TGTGCCAGTAGTACCTCTCTGGACAGGGTTTACTCGGATTCCTATGGCTACACCTTC.

This chain joins TRBV4-3 and TRBJ2-1, with 16 nucleotides matching TRBD2. Per germline, CDR1 LGHNA and CDR2 YSLEER. The CDR3 totals 17 residues. The V and J ends lost 4 bases and 7 bases, in that order; junction bases with no gene match: 7. CDR3 nucleotide sequence: TGCGCCAGCAGCCCAGCCGGGACTAGCGGGGGGGGTAATGAGCAGTTCTTC. This encodes CASSPAGTSGGGNEQFF.

The chain uses TRBV19 and TRBJ2-5; tentative D call: TRBD1 (6 bases). With 3 bases removed from V and 5 bases from J, the gap between germline ends came to 13 bases. Germline CDR1 reads LNHDA; CDR2 reads SQIVND (reference sequence). This CDR3 region has 14 residues. The CDR3 DNA follows: TGTGCCAGTAGTATCCAGGGGTTGTCGGAGACCCAGTACTTC. The encoded protein is CASSIQGLSETQYF.

The CDR3 DNA is TGTGCCAGTAGTATACCGGGGTCCATCGAGCAGTACTTC. Protein sequence: CASSIPGSIEQYF. The rearrangement links TRBV19 to TRBJ2-7, with a possible D match to TRBD2 (5 bases). Per germline, CDR1 LNHDA and CDR2 SQIVND (reference sequence). This CDR3 has 13 residues. The V end was cut by 2 bases, the J end by 6 bases, with 11 bases between. The full variable domain, completed using reference TRBV19 and TRBJ2-7, is DGGITQSPKYLFRKEGQNVTLSCEQNLNHDAMYWYRQDPGQGLRLIYYSQIVNDFQKGDIAEGYSVSREKKESFPLTVTSAQKNPTAFYLCASSIPGSIEQYFGPGTRLTVT.

The chain combines TRBV6-5 with TRBJ1-4; 9 positions agree with TRBD1. Looked up from germline, CDR1 is MNHEY and CDR2 is SVGAGI. V trimming: 2 bases; J trimming: 8 bases; junction bases outside the gene matches: 9. The CDR3 consists of 16 residues. The CDR3 reads CASSYLTGGFTEKLFF. The CDR3 nucleotides read TGTGCCAGCAGTTACCTCACAGGGGGCTTTACAGAAAAACTGTTTTTT.

V gene TRBV2 combines with J gene TRBJ2-3, with TRBD2 matching 13 bases. The CDR3 covers 15 residues. Germline V gene data show CDR1 as SNHLY and CDR2 as FYNNEI. J was trimmed by 8 bases and V by 4 bases; bases with no gene match: 6. Here the CDR3 DNA reads TGTGCCAGCAGTGCCTCCGGGACTAGCGGGATTACGCAGTATTTT. It encodes CASSASGTSGITQYF.

The chain couples TRBV7-9 to TRBJ2-3, with unresolved D. This CDR3 is built from 15 residues. Per the germline V gene, CDR1 is SEHNR and CDR2 is FQNEAQ (reference sequence). With 0 bases removed from V and 0 bases from J, the gap between germline ends came to 7 bases. The CDR3 sequence: CASSLALSSTDTQYF. DNA for the CDR3: TGTGCCAGCAGCTTAGCCCTTAGTAGCACAGATACGCAGTATTTT.

The chain combines TRBV7-6 with TRBJ2-1; 7 nucleotides agree with TRBD1. Trimming took 1 base from V and 6 from J; bases not matched to a gene: 9. This CDR3 has 16 amino acids. Germline V CDR1 and CDR2: SGHVS, FNYEAQ. The CDR3 region has the DNA TGTGCCAGCAGCTTAGGGTTGCGGGCAGGGGGCAATGAGCAGTTCTTC. It is translated as CASSLGLRAGGNEQFF.

Remarks on this clone: A read error may account for a junction end that differs from germline. J is TRBJ1-5 and V is TRBV7-6; 7 bases are shared with TRBD1. There are 15 residues in the CDR3. The V gene's germline CDR1 is SGHVS and CDR2 FNYEAQ. The CDR3 region has the DNA TGTGCCAGCAGCCCACGGGACAGCCGAAGGGGAGCCCCAGCATTT. Translation gives CASSPRDSRRGAPAF.